This TCR beta chain originates from a study of early T cells in non-severe SARS-CoV-2 infection (dated by TCRdb to the early 2020s). For context, the study as a whole: Bulk RNA from unsorted whole blood was used for TCR sequencing, so alpha and beta chains could not be paired. Findings and caveats that apply to the study as a whole: Matching against VDJdb was skewed toward anti-spike CD8 responses, likely underestimated virus-specific expansions, and missed private and CD4 specificities.

Receptor amplification or capture employed 5' RACE. The instrument was a NextSeq 500. Unique molecular identifiers were attached to individual cDNA molecules in the TCR library protocol so that sequencing error and PCR bias could be corrected. TCR alpha and beta chains were both sequenced, and the abundances of alpha and beta sequences in each sample were closely correlated with each other. Regarding the original processing steps: Decombinator V4 was used to annotate the V gene, J gene and CDR3 of the TCR sequences. Expanded TCRs were defined as changing significantly between any two time points under a Poisson model with p below 0.0001. TCR abundances were normalised to the total number of TCRs sequenced per sample and expressed as counts per million. TRAV1-2 paired with TRAJ12, TRAJ20 or TRAJ33 defined MAIT TCRs, while TRAV10 paired with TRAJ18 defined iNKT TCRs. VDJdb, accessed 1 November 2021, was searched for CMV, EBV and SARS-CoV-2 annotated TCRs, with TCRs annotated for multiple antigens excluded. Clones were called with MiXCR by TCRdb after fastp trimmed the public reads at Q25, and only in-frame beta chains were retained. Records with the same CDR3 protein are collapsed into one entry carrying the most frequent genes and DNA. TCRdb's processing, not the study's, gives the V and J calls here. Across this sample there are tens of thousands of distinct CDR3 sequences, with 3.5% to 5% seen only once. About 4.4% of the sample comes from the top ten.

This was a case-control study nested in a cohort of healthcare workers in London, UK, who had nasopharyngeal swab PCR tests and blood samples taken every week. Healthcare workers were recruited between 23 and 31 March 2020, during the week of the UK lockdown, and were followed weekly for up to about 15 weeks. The table lists this clonotype with many counts. What this receptor recognizes is not known. No base quality values were provided; no much bigger clone lies one nucleotide off. The CDR3 measures 17 amino acids from cysteine to phenylalanine. Only the CDR3 region is kept as DNA, spanning 51 bases read in frame from base 1. V is trimmed back by 1 base and J by 2 bases, and the junction contains 3 bases that no gene match accounts for. For CDR1 and CDR2, the germline V gene (reference sequence) lists SGHAT and FQDESV.

The sample consisted of whole blood. This TCR came from an adult who was a healthcare worker with PCR-confirmed SARS-CoV-2 infection or an uninfected control (not recorded which). This sequence uses TRBV11-1 and TRBJ2-5, with 14 junctional bases fitting TRBD2. The DNA sequence is given as TGTGCCAGCAGCTTAGGAGGACTAGCGGGAGGACAAGAGACCCAGTACTTC. Its coded protein is CASSLGGLAGGQETQYF.